This T cell receptor (beta chain) derives from a study of regulatory T cells. Points on this clone: Its antigen is not known.

The PCR used 52 TRBV and 13 TRBJ primers. Repertoires were generated with immunoSEQ multiplex PCR, while TCRdb's copy carries only in-frame clones and drops some. The sample carries roughly 30,000 clones, less than 95% recorded once. Study-level points and caveats: In CD3G-deficient patients, conventional CD4+ T cells were enriched for hydrophobic CDR3 residues at positions 6 and 7.

The CDR3 sequence is 14 residues long. Germline assignment: CDR1 SGHRS and CDR2 YFSETQ. V lost 7 bases and J lost 1, with 15 bases in between. The clonotype was recovered from a person aged 18 to 30 with CD3G deficiency. Source material: conventional CD4+ T cells sorted from blood. The chain employs TRBV5-1 and TRBJ2-7, with D uncertain. CDR3 bases: TGCGCCAGCCGCGATCTAATTACTTCCTACGAGCAGTACTTC. Encoded protein: CASRDLITSYEQYF.